These 8 T cell receptor beta chains came from one sample sequenced in a study of cytomegalovirus exposure and HLA in healthy donors. The study ran its PCR with 60 Vbeta and 13 Jbeta primers. TCRdb keeps only in-frame clones here, not all; method: immunoSEQ multiplex PCR. The sample has over 150,000 clones; around 79% are singletons. The sequencing sample was made of PBMCs. All receptors derive from a male donor in good health and CMV-seropositive.

The chain employs TRBV6-6 and TRBJ1-1; TRBD1 matches 7 bases. Germline V gene sequence: CDR1 MNHNY, CDR2 SVGAGI (reference sequence). V trimming: 7 bases; J trimming: 2 bases; junction bases outside the gene matches: 10. CDR3 size: 15 residues. The CDR3 nucleotides read TGTGCCAGCAAAATACAGGGGAACGGAAACACTGAAGCTTTCTTT. It encodes CASKIQGNGNTEAFF.

A few counts support this clone. V usage is TRBV28 and J usage is TRBJ2-5; TRBD2 agrees at 12 bases. The CDR3 runs 15 residues. Germline CDR1 reads MDHEN; CDR2 reads SYDVKM. J was trimmed by 2 bases and V by 2 bases; bases with no gene match: 0. The CDR3 nucleotides read TGTGCCAGCAGTTTAACTAGCGGGGGGCAAGAGACCCAGTACTTC. As protein: CASSLTSGGQETQYF.

V is TRBV7-8 and J is TRBJ1-3; 8 bases map to TRBD1. Trimming cost V 6 bases and J 0 bases; bases outside gene matches: 4. This CDR3 contains 15 residues. Looked up from germline, CDR1 is SGHVS and CDR2 is FQNEAQ. CDR3 in amino acids: CASRGQGHSGNTIYF. The CDR3 DNA sequence: TGTGCCAGCAGAGGACAGGGCCACTCTGGAAACACCATATATTTT.

The chain carries TRBV28 and TRBJ2-4, with a tentative D call TRBD2 (6 bases). Germline V gene data show CDR1 as MDHEN and CDR2 as SYDVKM. The CDR3 sequence is 13 residues long. Trimming left V 6 bases short and J 9 bases short, with 15 bases between. CDR3 amino acids: CASRPGEVGIQYF. The CDR3 bases are TGTGCCAGCAGACCGGGAGAGGTAGGCATTCAGTACTTC.

This sequence joins TRBV30 and TRBJ1-3; 8 bases map to TRBD1. The germline V gene encodes CDR1 GTSNPN and CDR2 SVGIG (reference sequence). J was trimmed by 3 bases and V by 2 bases; bases with no gene match: 3. This CDR3 has 14 residues. CDR3 in amino acids: CAWSLDRVGNTIYF. CDR3 DNA sequence: TGTGCCTGGAGTTTGGACAGGGTTGGAAACACCATATATTTT.

This clone was seen more than once but under ten times. The chain recombines TRBV27 with TRBJ1-5; D is undetermined. V lost 2 bases and J lost 4, with 12 bases in between. The V gene's germline CDR1 is MNHEY and CDR2 SMNVEV (reference sequence). This CDR3 comprises 15 residues. DNA of the CDR3: TGTGCCAGCAGTTTAGCATCCCCGGGGAATCAGCCCCAGCATTTT. Translating gives CASSLASPGNQPQHF.

The rearrangement joins TRBV14 to TRBJ2-1; 8 bases are a match to TRBD2. Germline V gene sequence: CDR1 SGHDN, CDR2 FVKESK. The J segment lost 0 bases and the V segment lost 4 bases, leaving 2 bases of the junction unmatched. This CDR3 contains 15 residues. The CDR3 reads CASSPGTSSYNEQFF. In DNA, the CDR3 is TGTGCCAGCAGCCCCGGGACTAGCTCCTACAATGAGCAGTTCTTC.

The chain has TRBV10-2 and TRBJ2-3; D uncertain. The CDR3 runs to 13 residues. Germline V gives CDR1 WSHSY, CDR2 SAAADI. V was pared by 4 bases and J by 2 bases, with 7 bases between. In DNA form, the CDR3 reads TGCGCCAGCAGTGCGAGCCTCACAGATACGCAGTATTTT. This encodes CASSASLTDTQYF.